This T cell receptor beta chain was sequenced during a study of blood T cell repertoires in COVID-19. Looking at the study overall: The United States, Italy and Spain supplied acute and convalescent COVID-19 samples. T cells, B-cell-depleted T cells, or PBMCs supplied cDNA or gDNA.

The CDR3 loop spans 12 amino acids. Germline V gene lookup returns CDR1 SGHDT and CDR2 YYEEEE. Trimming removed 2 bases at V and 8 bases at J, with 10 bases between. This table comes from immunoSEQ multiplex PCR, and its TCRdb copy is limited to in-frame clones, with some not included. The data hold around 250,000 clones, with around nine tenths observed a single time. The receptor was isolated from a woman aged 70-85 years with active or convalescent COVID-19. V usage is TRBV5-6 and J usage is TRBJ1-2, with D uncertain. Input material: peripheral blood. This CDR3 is CASSFGEQGYTF. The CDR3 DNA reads TGTGCCAGCAGCTTCGGAGAGCAAGGCTACACCTTC.